The 14 T cell receptor beta chains below all came from one sample that was sequenced in a study of blood T cell repertoires in COVID-19. TCRdb's table, derived via immunoSEQ multiplex PCR, lists solely in-frame clones and lacks some. Here the sample spans over 250,000 clones, around nine tenths being singletons. Sequenced: PBMCs or T cells enriched from blood (not recorded which). The source is a woman aged 60 to 75 who had recovered from COVID-19.

The chain recombines TRBV7-3 with TRBJ1-3; D is uncertain. The V end lost 0 bases, the J end lost 1 base, and 4 bases lay between the germline ends. The CDR3 contains 14 residues. Germline V gene data show CDR1 as SGHTA and CDR2 as FQGTGA. The CDR3 loop reads CASSLTQSGNTIYF. The CDR3 nucleotides read TGTGCCAGCAGCTTAACCCAGTCTGGAAACACCATATATTTT.

The V call is TRBV7-2, the J call TRBJ2-2; no definite D call. Germline V gene data show CDR1 as SGHTA and CDR2 as FQGNSA. V was trimmed by 2 bases and J by 8 bases, leaving 6 bases between them. The CDR3 totals 12 residues. The DNA of the CDR3 is TGTGCCAGCAGCTTATATAATGGGGAGCTGTTTTTT. It codes for CASSLYNGELFF.

CDR3 in amino acids: CASSLGSDLGNEQFF. Here the CDR3 DNA reads TGTGCCAGCAGCTTAGGGTCAGACCTAGGAAATGAGCAGTTCTTC. J is TRBJ2-1 and V is TRBV7-2; unclear D gene. Trimming took off 1 base at V and 7 bases at J, with 14 bases between the two ends. The CDR3 loop spans 15 amino acids. The germline CDR1 and CDR2 sequences are SGHTA and FQGNSA. Full variable domain (missing parts from reference TRBV7-2 and TRBJ2-1): GAGVSQSPSNKVTEKGKDVELRCDPISGHTALYWYRQSLGQGLEFLIYFQGNSAPDKSGLPSDRFSAERTGGSVSTLTIQRTQQEDSAVYLCASSLGSDLGNEQFFGPGTRLTVL.

This clone has only a few counts. The chain joins TRBV9 to TRBJ2-2, with no clear D. Per germline, CDR1 SGDLS and CDR2 YYNGEE. With 6 bases removed from V and 6 bases from J, the gap between germline ends came to 9 bases. CDR3 size: 12 residues. The CDR3 sequence is CASNPGPGELFF. The CDR3 nucleotides read TGTGCCAGCAACCCGGGTCCCGGGGAGCTGTTTTTT.

This chain uses TRBV12-3 or TRBV12-4 with TRBJ1-1, with no clear D. V was trimmed by 3 bases and J by 1 base, leaving 6 bases between them. This CDR3 has 13 residues. The CDR3 DNA follows: TGTGCCAGCAGTTTCGGGGAGAACACTGAAGCTTTCTTT. This sequence encodes CASSFGENTEAFF.

This chain links TRBV27 with TRBJ2-1, with TRBD2 identical over 12 bases. The germline V gene has CDR1 MNHEY and CDR2 SMNVEV (reference sequence). V was clipped by 5 bases and J by 9 bases; unmatched bases: 8. The CDR3 is made up of 15 amino acids. CDR3 residues: CASSESLAGGGEQFF. CDR3 in DNA: TGTGCCAGCAGTGAATCACTAGCGGGGGGTGGTGAGCAGTTCTTC.

This chain connects TRBV6-5 to TRBJ2-7; tentative D call: TRBD1 (5 bases). The CDR3 runs 15 residues. Germline loops: CDR1 MNHEY, CDR2 SVGAGI. V lost 6 bases to trimming and J lost 3 bases, with 18 bases between them. CDR3 amino acids: CASRTDSVAFYEQYF. The CDR3, as DNA: TGTGCCAGCAGGACAGATTCGGTAGCTTTCTACGAGCAGTACTTC.

This sequence joins TRBV19 and TRBJ2-3; 9 nucleotides match TRBD1. The CDR3 runs 14 residues. Germline V gene sequence: CDR1 LNHDA, CDR2 SQIVND (reference sequence). V shed 6 bases, J shed 10 bases, and the junction held 11 bases outside the gene matches. This CDR3 reads CASSNRDREFAQYF. The CDR3 nucleotides read TGTGCCAGTAGCAACCGGGACAGGGAATTCGCGCAGTATTTT.

The chain has TRBV2 and TRBJ2-3; D remains ambiguous. The CDR3 totals 14 residues. Trimming removed 1 base from V and 6 bases from J, with 11 bases in between. Germline assignment: CDR1 SNHLY and CDR2 FYNNEI. CDR3 loop: CASSEVPSADTQYF. The DNA for the CDR3 is TGTGCCAGCAGTGAAGTCCCTAGTGCCGATACGCAGTATTTT.

V is TRBV28 and J is TRBJ2-7; D possibly corresponds to TRBD2 (5 bases). Trimming stripped 4 bases from V and 2 bases from J, with 21 bases between. This CDR3 is 17 amino acids long. Looked up from germline, CDR1 is MDHEN and CDR2 is SYDVKM. The CDR3 nucleotides are TGTGCCAGCAGTTCCCTGACTATGTCCGGGCCGACCTACGAGCAGTACTTC. Amino acid sequence: CASSSLTMSGPTYEQYF.

The chain combines TRBV29-1 with TRBJ1-5; TRBD1 might be the D (6 bases). The CDR3 is made up of 13 amino acids. Germline CDR1 and CDR2: SQVTM and ANQGSEA. Trimming pared 6 bases from V and 6 bases from J, leaving 15 bases between. The DNA for the CDR3 is TGCAGCGTGGGCGGGGGCCCGGGTCAGCCCCAGCATTTT. As protein: CSVGGGPGQPQHF.

This clone was seen at least ten times. The chain uses TRBV14 and TRBJ1-3; D is unresolved. Germline CDR1 SGHDN, CDR2 FVKESK. This CDR3 comprises 12 residues. Trimming pared 4 bases from V and 8 bases from J, leaving 9 bases between. Written as DNA, the CDR3 is TGTGCCAGCAGCCCTTGGCCCGACACCATATATTTT. It codes for CASSPWPDTIYF.

This clone was counted a single time. The chain links TRBV7-2 to TRBJ2-5; D call uncertain. The V end was cut by 5 bases, the J end by 5 bases, with 15 bases between. There are 14 residues in the CDR3. The germline CDR1 and CDR2 sequences are SGHTA and FQGNSA. In DNA, the CDR3 is TGTGCCAGCAGCCCCCGCGTCAGCGAGGAGACCCAGTACTTC. Amino acid sequence: CASSPRVSEETQYF.

The rearrangement uses TRBV7-8 and TRBJ2-3; 7 bases align to TRBD1. The V segment lost 7 bases and the J segment 0 bases; nucleotides outside the gene matches: 10. This CDR3 has 16 amino acids. Germline V gene data show CDR1 as SGHVS and CDR2 as FQNEAQ. CDR3 region: CASTLTTGSSTDTQYF. The CDR3 DNA is TGTGCCAGCACCCTTACGACAGGGTCAAGCACAGATACGCAGTATTTT.